The rows below give T cell receptor beta chains drawn from one sample of a study of shared clonotypes between healthy human individuals. The method was immunoSEQ multiplex PCR; TCRdb's version includes in-frame clones alone and lacks a portion of them. The sample has about 610,000 clones; about 96% are singletons. Sequencing input: naive CD8+ T cells sorted from blood. These receptors were taken from a woman aged 30 to 39 in good health. Each CDR3 is given without its conserved first and last residue. Size is stated for part of the rows, as once, few or many counts, or as a class when the clone is expanded.

>TRBJ2-5|TRBV25-1|once
ASSEYLGPFQETQY
>TRBJ2-7|TRBV14|NA
ASSQDTAPSYEQY
>TRBJ2-7|TRBV27|NA
ASSLSNGYEQY
>TRBJ1-1|TRBV11-3|few
ASSRGGTEAF
>TRBJ2-1|TRBV14|NA
ASSRGAGLAGVSPYNEQF
>TRBJ2-1|TRBV19|NA
ASSGDSNEQF
>TRBJ1-1|TRBV7-9|NA
ASSSRQGTEAF
>TRBJ2-5|TRBV7-8|NA
ASSSTDGQGETQY
>TRBJ2-7|TRBV27|NA
ASSTSGRYFEQY
>TRBJ2-5|TRBV11-2|once
ASSLGGGGLKETQY
>TRBJ2-5|TRBV6-5|NA
ASSYSDIGTQY
>TRBJ2-1|TRBV19|NA
ASSLHQLALGWNEQF
>TRBJ1-3|TRBV28|NA
ASSLFRGRDTIY
>TRBJ2-1|TRBV6-5|NA
ASSPHLQPYNEQF
>TRBJ2-1|TRBV27|NA
ASSPLTYNEQF
>TRBJ2-1|TRBV28|NA
ASSLPRTSLHEQF
>TRBJ2-5|TRBV13|NA
ASSLELQETQY
>TRBJ1-1|TRBV7-2|NA
ASSLTETEAF
>TRBJ1-4|TRBV2|NA
ASSEVVIRGGPNEKLF
>TRBJ2-7|TRBV4-1|NA
ASSQVRGNYEQY
>NA|TRBV30|once
AWSALGENYEQY
>TRBJ1-5|TRBV28|NA
ASTGSDSNQPQH
>TRBJ2-7|TRBV7-6|NA
ASGLGAGGPHEQY